This T cell receptor beta chain derives from a study of T cell responses to AZD1222 COVID-19 vaccine. General study findings and limits: White British ancestry dominated among donors, who included more females, and clonal diversity was possibly underestimated. Just a handful of people given AZD1222 tested seropositive at baseline.

Produced via immunoSEQ multiplex PCR; TCRdb's table is partial and in-frame only. The sample consists of some 81,000 clones, about 89% of them appearing once. To note about this clone: What it binds is unknown.

With V trimmed by 1 base and J by 9 bases, 10 bases remained unmatched. Germline-derived CDR1 and CDR2 are MDHEN and SYDVKM. The CDR3 sequence is 17 residues long. Here the sequenced sample was peripheral blood, taken 28 days after the second AZD1222 dose. V and J are TRBV28 and TRBJ2-1; 12 bases line up with TRBD2. The TCR was taken from an adult who received the AZD1222 COVID-19 vaccine. The CDR3 nucleotides read TGTGCCAGCAGTTTATTCGACCTAGCGGGAGGGCCGGGTGAGCAGTTCTTC. Its translation: CASSLFDLAGGPGEQFF.